The rows below give T cell receptor beta chains drawn from one sample of a study of T cells expressing NK-cell markers. TCRdb reworked the 5' RACE reads into one entry per CDR3 protein, no DNA. Its clone listing holds 250,000 to 300,000 distinct CDR3 sequences. Sequenced: blood T cells: a sorted CD56 or NKG2C T cell subset, CD4+ or CD8+ T cells, or bulk PBMC T cells (not recorded which). All receptors derive from a man aged 18 to 30 in good health. CDR3s include the opening cysteine and the closing phenylalanine or tryptophan.

TRBJ2-7 | TRBV6-2/TRBV6-3 | CASSSGLTLSKYF
TRBJ2-1 | TRBV10-2 | CASSDTGDRGQFF
TRBJ1-1 | TRBV20-1 | CSARQAAMNTEAFF
TRBJ2-2 | TRBV28 | CASSNTAKSGELFF
TRBJ2-2 | TRBV4-1 | CASSQEQGWGGELFF
TRBJ1-5 | TRBV12-3/TRBV12-4 | CASTGSNQPQHF
TRBJ1-4 | TRBV12-3/TRBV12-4 | CASSLTERNEKLFF
TRBJ2-5 | TRBV6-6 | CASCNLQETQYF
TRBJ2-7 | TRBV3-1 | CASSQDTGYYEQYF
TRBJ2-2 | TRBV5-4 | CASSLDSLNHGELFF
TRBJ2-3 | TRBV3-1 | CASSQPAGGPDTQYF
TRBJ2-3 | TRBV4-3 | CASSQGEGGTDTQYF
TRBJ2-5 | TRBV12-3/TRBV12-4 | CASSLRQRNVTQYF
TRBJ2-5 | TRBV12-3/TRBV12-4 | CASSLVSGDRETQYF
TRBJ2-5 | TRBV20-1 | CSAQALAGVRETQYF
TRBJ2-6 | TRBV5-1 | CASSLHPGGSPSGANVLTF
TRBJ2-1 | TRBV5-6 | CASSLDQRRPYNEQFF
TRBJ1-1 | TRBV5-4 | CASSLAGRGTEAFF
TRBJ2-7 | TRBV7-2 | CASSLQGFSYEQYF
TRBJ2-3 | TRBV7-6 | CASSSTDSTDTQYF
TRBJ2-2 | TRBV4-2 | CASSPGTSRFANTGELFF
TRBJ2-7 | TRBV28 | CATLPAPSEGEQYF
TRBJ2-1 | TRBV20-1 | CSARDVYGADEQFF
TRBJ2-1 | TRBV7-3 | CASSPVADNEQFF
TRBJ1-1 | TRBV10-3 | CAIRRTGVNLTEAFF
TRBJ2-3 | TRBV29-1 | CSVNGGQGSTDTQYF
TRBJ2-4 | TRBV30 | CAWSVGNIQYF
TRBJ2-1 | TRBV20-1 | CSATETSGRAGFNEQFF
TRBJ1-2 | TRBV20-1 | CSARDQGDSSYGYTF
TRBJ2-3 | TRBV4-1 | CASSQYWGALEAYF
TRBJ2-1 | TRBV7-6 | CASQATGRSNEQFF
TRBJ2-1 | TRBV12-3/TRBV12-4 | CASSPGETPSYNEQFF
TRBJ2-3 | TRBV5-1 | CASRDRAAADTQYF
TRBJ2-1 | TRBV7-6 | CASSFELARHEQFF
TRBJ1-1 | TRBV6-2/TRBV6-3 | CASSYSSFEDRMNTEAFF
TRBJ2-3 | TRBV10-3 | CAISDGRARDTQYF
TRBJ2-3 | TRBV11-2 | CASSLLNNKDTQYF
TRBJ2-3 | TRBV5-4 | CASSPTGDPADTQYF